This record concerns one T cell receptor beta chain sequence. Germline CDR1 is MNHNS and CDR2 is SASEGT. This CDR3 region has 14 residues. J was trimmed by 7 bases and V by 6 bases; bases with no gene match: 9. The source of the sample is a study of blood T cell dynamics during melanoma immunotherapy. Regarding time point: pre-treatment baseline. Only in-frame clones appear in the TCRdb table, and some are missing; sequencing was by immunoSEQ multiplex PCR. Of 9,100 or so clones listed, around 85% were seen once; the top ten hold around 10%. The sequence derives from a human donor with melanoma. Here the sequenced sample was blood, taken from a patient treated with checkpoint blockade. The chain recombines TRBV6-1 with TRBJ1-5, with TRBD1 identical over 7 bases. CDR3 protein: CASSASGGDQPQHF. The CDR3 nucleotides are TGTGCCAGCAGCGCTTCAGGGGGTGACCAGCCCCAGCATTTT.